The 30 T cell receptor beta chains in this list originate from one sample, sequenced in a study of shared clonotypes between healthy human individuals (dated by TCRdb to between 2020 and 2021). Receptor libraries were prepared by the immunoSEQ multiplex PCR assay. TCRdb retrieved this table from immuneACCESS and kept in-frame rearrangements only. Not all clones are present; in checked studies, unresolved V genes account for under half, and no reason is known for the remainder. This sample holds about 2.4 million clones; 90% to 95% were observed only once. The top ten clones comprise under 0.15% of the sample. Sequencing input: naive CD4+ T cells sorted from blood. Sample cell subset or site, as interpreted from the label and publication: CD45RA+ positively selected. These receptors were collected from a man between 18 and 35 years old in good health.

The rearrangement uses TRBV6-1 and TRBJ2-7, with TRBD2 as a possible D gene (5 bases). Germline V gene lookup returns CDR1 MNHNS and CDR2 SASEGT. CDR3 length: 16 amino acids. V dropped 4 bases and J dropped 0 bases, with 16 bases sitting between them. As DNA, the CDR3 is TGTGCCAGCAGTGTCCCCGGGGTAGAAGCCTCCTACGAGCAGTACTTC. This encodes CASSVPGVEASYEQYF.

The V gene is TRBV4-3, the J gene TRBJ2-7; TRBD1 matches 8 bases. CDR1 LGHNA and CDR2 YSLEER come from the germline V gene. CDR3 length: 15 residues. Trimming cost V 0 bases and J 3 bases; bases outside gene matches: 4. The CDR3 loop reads CASSQDYRGFYEQYF. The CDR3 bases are TGCGCCAGCAGCCAAGATTACAGGGGGTTCTACGAGCAGTACTTC.

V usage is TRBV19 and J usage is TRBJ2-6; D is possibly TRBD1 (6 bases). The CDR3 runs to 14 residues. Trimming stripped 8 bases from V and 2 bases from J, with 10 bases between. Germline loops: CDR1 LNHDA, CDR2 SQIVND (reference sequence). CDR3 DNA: TGTGCCAGTCACAAGGGGGCTGGGGCCAACGTCCTGACTTTC. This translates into CASHKGAGANVLTF.

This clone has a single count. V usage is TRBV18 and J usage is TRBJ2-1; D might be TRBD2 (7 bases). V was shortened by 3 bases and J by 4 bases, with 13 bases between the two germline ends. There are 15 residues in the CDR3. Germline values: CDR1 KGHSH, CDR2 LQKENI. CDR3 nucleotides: TGTGCCAGCTCACCGGAGGGGGGGCAGTACAATGAGCAGTTCTTC. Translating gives CASSPEGGQYNEQFF. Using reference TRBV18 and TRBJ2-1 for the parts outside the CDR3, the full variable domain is NAGVMQNPRHLVRRRGQEARLRCSPMKGHSHVYWYRQLPEEGLKFMVYLQKENIIDESGMPKERFSAEFPKEGPSILRIQQVVRGDSAAYFCASSPEGGQYNEQFFGPGTRLTVL.

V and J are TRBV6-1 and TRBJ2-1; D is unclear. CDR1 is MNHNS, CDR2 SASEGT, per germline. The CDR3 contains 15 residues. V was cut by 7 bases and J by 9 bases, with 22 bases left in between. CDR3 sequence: CASNIPGNSFGEQFF. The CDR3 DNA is TGTGCCAGCAACATCCCTGGGAATAGTTTCGGTGAGCAGTTCTTC.

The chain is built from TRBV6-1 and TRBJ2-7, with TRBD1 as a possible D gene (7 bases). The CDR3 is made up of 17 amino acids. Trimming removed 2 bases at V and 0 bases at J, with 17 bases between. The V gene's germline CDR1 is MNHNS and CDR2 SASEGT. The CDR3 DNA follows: TGTGCCAGCAGTGAAAAGGGGGCAGGGGGAGGCTCCTACGAGCAGTACTTC. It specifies CASSEKGAGGGSYEQYF.

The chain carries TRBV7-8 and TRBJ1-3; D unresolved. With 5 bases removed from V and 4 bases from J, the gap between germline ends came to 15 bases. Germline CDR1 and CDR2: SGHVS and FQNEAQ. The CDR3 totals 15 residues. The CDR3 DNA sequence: TGTGCCAGCAGCGAACGTGGGGAATTAGGAAACACCATATATTTT. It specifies CASSERGELGNTIYF. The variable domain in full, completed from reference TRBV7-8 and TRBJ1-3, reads GAGVSQSPRYKVAKRGQDVALRCDPISGHVSLFWYQQALGQGPEFLTYFQNEAQLDKSGLPSDRFFAERPEGSVSTLKIQRTQQEDSAVYLCASSERGELGNTIYFGEGSWLTVV.

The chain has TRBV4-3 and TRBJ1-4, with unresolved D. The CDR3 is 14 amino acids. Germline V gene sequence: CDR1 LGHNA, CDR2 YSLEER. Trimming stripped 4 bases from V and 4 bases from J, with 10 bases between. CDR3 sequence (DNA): TGCGCCAGCAGCCCGCTGACCGATAATGAAAAACTGTTTTTT. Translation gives CASSPLTDNEKLFF.

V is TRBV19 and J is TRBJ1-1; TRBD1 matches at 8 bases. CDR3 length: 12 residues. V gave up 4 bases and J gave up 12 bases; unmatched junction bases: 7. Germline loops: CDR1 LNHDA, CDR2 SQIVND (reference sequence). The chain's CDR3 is CASSSWTGRTFF. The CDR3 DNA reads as TGTGCCAGTAGTAGCTGGACAGGGAGGACTTTCTTT.

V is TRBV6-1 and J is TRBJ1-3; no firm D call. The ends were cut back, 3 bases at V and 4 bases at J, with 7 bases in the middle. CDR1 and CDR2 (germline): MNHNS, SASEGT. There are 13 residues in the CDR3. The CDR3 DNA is TGTGCCAGCAGTGAGGTGGTGGGAAACACCATATATTTT. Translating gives CASSEVVGNTIYF.

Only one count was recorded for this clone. CDR3 DNA: TGCGCCAGCAGCTTGGATTTACAGGGAAGTGGCTACACCTTC. It specifies CASSLDLQGSGYTF. J is TRBJ1-2 and V is TRBV5-1; D possibly corresponds to TRBD1 (6 bases). The CDR3 has 14 residues. V was clipped by 0 bases and J by 7 bases, with 13 bases between them. The germline gives CDR1 SGHRS, CDR2 YFSETQ.

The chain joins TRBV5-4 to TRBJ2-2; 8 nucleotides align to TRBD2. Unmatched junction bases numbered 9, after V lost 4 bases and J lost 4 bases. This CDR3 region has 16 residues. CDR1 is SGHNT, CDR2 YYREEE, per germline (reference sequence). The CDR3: CASSPGGPIPTGELFF. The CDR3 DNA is TGTGCCAGCAGCCCGGGGGGGCCTATCCCCACCGGGGAGCTGTTTTTT.

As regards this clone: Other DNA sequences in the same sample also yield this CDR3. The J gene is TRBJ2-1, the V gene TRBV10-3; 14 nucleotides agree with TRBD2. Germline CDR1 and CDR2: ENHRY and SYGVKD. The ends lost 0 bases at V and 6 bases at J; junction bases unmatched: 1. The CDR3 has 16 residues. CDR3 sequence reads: CAISESGLAGVNEQFF. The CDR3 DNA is TGTGCCATCAGTGAGTCGGGACTAGCGGGAGTCAATGAGCAGTTCTTC.

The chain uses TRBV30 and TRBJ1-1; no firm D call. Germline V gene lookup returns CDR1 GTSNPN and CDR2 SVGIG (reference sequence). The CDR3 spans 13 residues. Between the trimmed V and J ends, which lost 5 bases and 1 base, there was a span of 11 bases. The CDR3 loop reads CAWLRRKNTEAFF. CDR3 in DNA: TGTGCCTGGCTAAGGCGTAAGAACACTGAAGCTTTCTTT.

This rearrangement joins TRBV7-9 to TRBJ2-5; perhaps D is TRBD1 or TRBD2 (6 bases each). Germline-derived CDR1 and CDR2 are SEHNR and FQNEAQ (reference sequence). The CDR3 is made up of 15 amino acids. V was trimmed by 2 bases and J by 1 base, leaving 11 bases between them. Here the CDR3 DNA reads TGTGCCAGCAGCTTAACACAGGGAGGCCAAGAGACCCAGTACTTC. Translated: CASSLTQGGQETQYF.

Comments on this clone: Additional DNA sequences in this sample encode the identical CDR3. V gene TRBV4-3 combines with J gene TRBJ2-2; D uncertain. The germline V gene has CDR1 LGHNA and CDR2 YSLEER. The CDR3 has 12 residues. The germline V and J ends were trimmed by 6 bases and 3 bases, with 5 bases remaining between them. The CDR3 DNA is TGCGCCAGCAGTCAGTACACCGGGGAGCTGTTTTTT. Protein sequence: CASSQYTGELFF.

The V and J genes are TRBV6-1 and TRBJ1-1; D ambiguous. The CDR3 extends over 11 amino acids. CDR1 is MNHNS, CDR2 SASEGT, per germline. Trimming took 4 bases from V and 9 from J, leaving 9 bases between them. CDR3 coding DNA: TGTGCCAGCAGTGGGGGAGGCCAAGCTTTCTTT. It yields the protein CASSGGGQAFF.

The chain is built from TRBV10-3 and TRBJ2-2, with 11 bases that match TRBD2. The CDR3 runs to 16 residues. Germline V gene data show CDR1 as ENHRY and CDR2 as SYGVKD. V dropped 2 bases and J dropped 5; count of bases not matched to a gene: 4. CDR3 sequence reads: CAISETSGSRTGELFF. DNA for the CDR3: TGTGCCATCAGTGAGACTAGCGGGAGCAGGACCGGGGAGCTGTTTTTT.

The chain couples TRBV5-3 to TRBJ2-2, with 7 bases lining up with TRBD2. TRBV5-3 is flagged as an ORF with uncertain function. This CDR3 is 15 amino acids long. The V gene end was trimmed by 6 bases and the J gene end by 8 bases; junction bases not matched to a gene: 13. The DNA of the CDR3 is TGTGCCAGAAAGCGCGGGGGAAGCGGATTTGGGGAGCTGTTTTTT. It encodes CARKRGGSGFGELFF.

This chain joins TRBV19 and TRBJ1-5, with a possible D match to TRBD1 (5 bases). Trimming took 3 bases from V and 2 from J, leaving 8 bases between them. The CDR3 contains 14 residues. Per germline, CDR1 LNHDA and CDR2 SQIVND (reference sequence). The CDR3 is CASSIRAGNQPQHF. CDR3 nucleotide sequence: TGTGCCAGTAGTATCAGGGCGGGCAATCAGCCCCAGCATTTT.

CDR3 residues: CAWSVRQDGGYTF. CDR3 sequence (DNA): TGTGCCTGGAGTGTACGGCAGGACGGTGGCTACACCTTC. This rearrangement joins TRBV30 to TRBJ1-2, with D uncertain. Trimming removed 0 bases from V and 7 bases from J, with 12 bases in between. The germline V gene encodes CDR1 GTSNPN and CDR2 SVGIG (reference sequence). The CDR3 sequence is 13 residues long.

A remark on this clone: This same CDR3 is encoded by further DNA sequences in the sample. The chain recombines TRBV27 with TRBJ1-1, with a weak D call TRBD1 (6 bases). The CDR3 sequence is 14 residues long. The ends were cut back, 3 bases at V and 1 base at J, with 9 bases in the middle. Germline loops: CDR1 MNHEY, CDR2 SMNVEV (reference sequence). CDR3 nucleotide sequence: TGTGCCAGCAGTTTTCGGGGGCAGAACACTGAAGCTTTCTTT. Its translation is CASSFRGQNTEAFF.

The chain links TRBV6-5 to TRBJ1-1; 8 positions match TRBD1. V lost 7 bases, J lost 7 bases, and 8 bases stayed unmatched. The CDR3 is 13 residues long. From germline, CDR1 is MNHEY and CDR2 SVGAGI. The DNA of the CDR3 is TGTGCCAGCACAACAGGGGGGCCGGGTGAAGCTTTCTTT. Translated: CASTTGGPGEAFF.

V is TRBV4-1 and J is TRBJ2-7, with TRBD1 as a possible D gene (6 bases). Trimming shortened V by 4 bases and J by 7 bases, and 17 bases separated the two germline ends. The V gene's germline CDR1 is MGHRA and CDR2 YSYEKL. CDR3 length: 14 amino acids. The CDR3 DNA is TGCGCCAGCAGCCCCCGGGACACCCGGGGAGAGCAGTACTTC. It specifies CASSPRDTRGEQYF.

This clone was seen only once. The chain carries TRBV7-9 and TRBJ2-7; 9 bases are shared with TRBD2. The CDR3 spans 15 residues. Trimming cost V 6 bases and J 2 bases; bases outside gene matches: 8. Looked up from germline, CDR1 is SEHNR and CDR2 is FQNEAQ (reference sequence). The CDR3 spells CASRNLAGPTYEQYF. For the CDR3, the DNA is TGTGCCAGCAGGAACCTAGCGGGACCAACCTACGAGCAGTACTTC.

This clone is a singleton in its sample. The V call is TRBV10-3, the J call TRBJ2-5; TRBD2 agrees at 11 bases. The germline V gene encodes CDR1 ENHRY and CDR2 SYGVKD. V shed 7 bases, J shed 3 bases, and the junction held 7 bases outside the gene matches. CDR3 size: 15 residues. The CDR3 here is CAINNLAGGKETQYF. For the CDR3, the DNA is TGTGCCATCAACAACCTAGCGGGAGGCAAAGAGACCCAGTACTTC.

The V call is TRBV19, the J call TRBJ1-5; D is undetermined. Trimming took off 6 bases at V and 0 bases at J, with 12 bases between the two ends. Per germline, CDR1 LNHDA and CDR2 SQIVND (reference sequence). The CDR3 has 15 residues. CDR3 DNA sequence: TGTGCCAGTAGCTGGTCAGGTCCTAGCAATCAGCCCCAGCATTTT. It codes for CASSWSGPSNQPQHF.

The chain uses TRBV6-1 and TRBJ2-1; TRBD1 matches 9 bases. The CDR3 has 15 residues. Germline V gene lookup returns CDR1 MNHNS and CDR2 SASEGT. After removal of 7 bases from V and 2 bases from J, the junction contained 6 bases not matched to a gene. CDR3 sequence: CASIKDRGTYNEQFF. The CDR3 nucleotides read TGTGCCAGCATTAAGGACAGGGGAACCTACAATGAGCAGTTCTTC.

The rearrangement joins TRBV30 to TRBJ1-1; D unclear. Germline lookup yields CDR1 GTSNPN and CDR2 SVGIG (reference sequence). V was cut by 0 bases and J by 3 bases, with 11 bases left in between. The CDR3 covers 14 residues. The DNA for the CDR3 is TGTGCCTGGAGTGTAACTTCAGCGGACACTGAAGCTTTCTTT. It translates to CAWSVTSADTEAFF.

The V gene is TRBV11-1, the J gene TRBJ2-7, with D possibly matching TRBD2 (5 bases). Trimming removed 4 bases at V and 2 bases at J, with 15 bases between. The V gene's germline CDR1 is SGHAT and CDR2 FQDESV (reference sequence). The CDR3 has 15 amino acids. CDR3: CASSSGPRGTYEQYF. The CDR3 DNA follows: TGTGCCAGCAGCTCCGGGCCCCGGGGAACCTACGAGCAGTACTTC.